This T cell receptor beta chain was recovered during a study of T cells in Graves' hyperthyroidism and ophthalmopathy (dated 2019 in TCRdb). Regarding the study in general: Peripheral blood samples were taken at the time of initial diagnosis, prior to any treatment. The approximately 90 discovery patients were divided at random into training and test sets in a 7:3 ratio. Prospective prediction of ophthalmopathy was tested in an independent validation cohort of approximately 19 hyperthyroidism patients and some 17 patients who later progressed to ophthalmopathy. TCR Vbeta CDR3 sequencing of some 140 peripheral blood samples (43 ophthalmopathy, 75 or so hyperthyroidism and approximately 17 progressor patients) is reported in the paper. To identify TCR V-J signatures that set the groups apart, the researchers used a discovery cohort of more than 95 patients, made up of fewer than 50 with Graves' ophthalmopathy and 57 with stable Graves' hyperthyroidism. After sampling, hyperthyroidism patients received methimazole starting at 30 mg daily, and ophthalmopathy patients received high-dose intravenous methylprednisolone. The study also compared thyroid tissue and blood T-cell repertoires from over 5 Graves' hyperthyroidism patients.

Looking up the germline V gene yields CDR1 SQVTM and CDR2 ANQGSEA. V loses 7 bases of germline sequence and J loses 7 bases, and the interval between the two ends is 14 bases. There are 12 amino acids in the CDR3, from cysteine to phenylalanine inclusive. Of all the DNA, just the CDR3 is kept, 36 bases in frame from base 1. The TCR beta CDR3 regions were amplified from the RNA transcripts. For the first round of RT-PCR on the TCR CDR3, the HTBI primer set was used together with the Qiagen OneStep RT-PCR kit. The libraries were constructed in a second round of multiplex PCR and then size-selected and purified. Paired-end sequencing of the libraries was performed with 100 bp reads on an Illumina HiSeq2000. As for the original processing: SOAPnuke was used to process the raw data, throwing out any read that contained adapters or uncalled bases, had a mean Phred below 15, or lacked an exact constant-primer or identifier match. High-quality paired reads were merged with COPE v1.2.5, and unique nucleotide sequences were defined as clonotypes. MiTCR v1.1 was used to align clonotypes to the IMGT TRBV, TRBD and TRBJ reference segments. Analysis was restricted to V-J combinations with a frequency above 0.0001, which covered roughly 99% of repertoires. The TCS score was defined as the ratio of F50 (clonal expansion) to E x V (chaos), calculated using BLOSUM62-based TCRdist between CDR3 peptides within each V-J. Welch's t-statistics and random forest reduced just over 500 V-J features to 13, which were used in a naive Bayes classifier (R e1071). TCRdb reran the public reads through fastp at Q25 and MiXCR, keeping productive beta chains. For every CDR3 protein sequence, its rows merge into one entry that carries the most common genes and DNA. Here the V and J calls rest on TCRdb's processing, not on the authors' analysis. The sample table contains about 210,000 distinct CDR3 sequences; only one count was recorded for 15% to 20% of them. The ten most abundant clones make up around 50% of the sample.

This clonotype was counted ten times or more. Its antigen specificity is not known. Per-nucleotide qualities are absent, and no much larger clonotype sits a single base away. Overall results and qualifications from the work: In validation, the model predicted progression to ophthalmopathy with approximately 69% sensitivity and less than 75% specificity, a median of 6.5 months before onset. Blood samples also contained most of the expanded thyroid clonotypes (frequency above 0.001), which suggests that blood repertoires may reflect thyroid immune responses. A 13 V-J signature model separated ophthalmopathy from stable hyperthyroidism, with about 90% sensitivity and about 81% specificity in cross-validation and 80%/75% in testing. No statistical method was used to fix the sample size in advance, and group allocation was not hidden from the investigators.

A patient counted as having stable Graves' hyperthyroidism if no progression to ophthalmopathy occurred over 18 months of follow-up. Hyperthyroidism patients were aged 18 to 65 years and newly diagnosed, with disease duration of less than 2 months. Any patient with an uncontrolled infection, another autoimmune disease, pregnancy or lactation was excluded. Diagnoses were established on the basis of clinical symptoms, serum thyroxine and TRAb, thyroid ultrasound, and orbital computed tomography. Ficoll-Paque density gradient centrifugation was used to isolate PBMCs from approximately 11 ml of fresh peripheral blood. Total RNA was extracted using Trizol reagent, and RNA quality was assessed on an Agilent 2100 Bioanalyzer.

Sequencing was carried out using blood. The rearrangement combines TRBV29-1 with TRBJ2-1, with a weak D call of TRBD1 (7 bases match). The source of this sequence is a man in his fifties or sixties with Graves' hyperthyroidism. The CDR3 protein: CSAARGDNEQFF. The DNA sequence is TGCAGCGCCGCCAGGGGGGATAATGAGCAGTTCTTC.